This T cell receptor beta chain was sequenced for a study of human T cells and chemical hapten exposure. At the level of the study: Sensitization was performed using 2% DPC on an approximately 2 cm by approximately 2 cm upper inner arm skin site.

MiXCR was run by TCRdb on the RACE reads, yielding one entry per CDR3 protein. The sample has fewer than 200,000 distinct CDR3 sequences, approximately 20% seen once. The time point here: patch test 1, 2 weeks after DPC sensitization. Treatment meaning: therapeutic diphenylcyclopropenone sensitization with weekly scalp DPC. The CDR3 is 11 amino acids. V lost 8 bases, J lost 5 bases, and 2 bases stayed unmatched. Looked up from germline, CDR1 is MNHEY and CDR2 is SVGAGI. This clonotype appeared a few times. The TCR sequence derives from a woman between 50 and 59 years old with alopecia areata. Some clones in this sample may be carry-over from other donors' samples. The sequenced sample was whole blood, obtained in connection with sensitization to the hapten diphenylcyclopropenone (DPC). The genes are TRBV6-5 and TRBJ1-2, with 7 bases lining up with TRBD1. The CDR3 here is CASGQAYGYTF. CDR3 DNA sequence: TGTGCCAGCGGACAGGCGTATGGCTACACCTTC.